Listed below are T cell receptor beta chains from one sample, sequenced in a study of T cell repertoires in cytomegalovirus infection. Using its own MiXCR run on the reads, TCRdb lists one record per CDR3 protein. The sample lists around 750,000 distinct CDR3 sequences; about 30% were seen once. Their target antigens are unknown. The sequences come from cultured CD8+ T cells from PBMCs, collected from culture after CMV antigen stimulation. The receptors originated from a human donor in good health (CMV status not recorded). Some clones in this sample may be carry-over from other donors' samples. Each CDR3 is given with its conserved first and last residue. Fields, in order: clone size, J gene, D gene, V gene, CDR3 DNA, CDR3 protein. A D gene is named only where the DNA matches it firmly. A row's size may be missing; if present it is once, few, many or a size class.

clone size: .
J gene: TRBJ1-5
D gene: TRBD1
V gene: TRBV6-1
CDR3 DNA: TGTGCCAGCAGTCCCCACAGGGGAAAGGATCAGCCCCAGCATTTT
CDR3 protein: CASSPHRGKDQPQHF

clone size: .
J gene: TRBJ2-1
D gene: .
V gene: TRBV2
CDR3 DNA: TGTGCCAGCATAACACATCCCGGGGATGAGCAGTTCTTC
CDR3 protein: CASITHPGDEQFF

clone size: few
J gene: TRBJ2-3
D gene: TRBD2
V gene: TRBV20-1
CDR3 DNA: TGCAGTGCAATGGTAGCGGGGGGGAGCACAGATACGCAGTATTTT
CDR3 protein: CSAMVAGGSTDTQYF

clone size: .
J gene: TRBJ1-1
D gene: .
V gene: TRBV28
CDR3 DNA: TGTGCCAGCAGCCAGGTAGGGCGGCCTGAAGCTTTCTTT
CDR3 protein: CASSQVGRPEAFF

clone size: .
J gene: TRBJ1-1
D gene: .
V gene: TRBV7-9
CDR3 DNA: TGTGCCAGCAGCTTAGTCCAGGGTCCCACTGAAGCTTTCTTT
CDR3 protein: CASSLVQGPTEAFF

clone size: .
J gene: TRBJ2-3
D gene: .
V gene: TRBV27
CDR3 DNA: TGTGCCAGCAGTTCAGGGACCACGGTGGAGTATTTT
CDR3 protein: CASSSGTTVEYF

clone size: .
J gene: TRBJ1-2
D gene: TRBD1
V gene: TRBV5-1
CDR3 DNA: TGCGCCAGCAGCCTTACCGTCGGAACAGGGGAGATCCCAGCCTATGGCTACACCTTC
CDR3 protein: CASSLTVGTGEIPAYGYTF

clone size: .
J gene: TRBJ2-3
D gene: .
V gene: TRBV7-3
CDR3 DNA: TGTGCCAGCAGCTTAGGAGGACACCCAAGGGATACGCAGTATTTT
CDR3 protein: CASSLGGHPRDTQYF

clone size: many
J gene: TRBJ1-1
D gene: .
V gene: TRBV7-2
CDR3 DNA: TGTGCCAGCAGCTTAGGGCTCAGCGCCCTTGAAGCTTTCTTT
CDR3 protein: CASSLGLSALEAFF

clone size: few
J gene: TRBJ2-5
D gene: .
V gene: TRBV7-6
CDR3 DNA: TGTGCCAGCAGCTCTGGGGGCAGGGGAGAGACCCAGTACTTC
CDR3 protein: CASSSGGRGETQYF

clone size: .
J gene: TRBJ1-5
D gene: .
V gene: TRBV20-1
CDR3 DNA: TGCAGCCCCAAACCCCAGCATTTT
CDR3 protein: CSPKPQHF

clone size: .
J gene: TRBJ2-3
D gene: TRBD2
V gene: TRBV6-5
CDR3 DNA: TGTGCCAGCAGTTACTCGACTAGCGGGGTCGCAGATACGCAGTATTTT
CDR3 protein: CASSYSTSGVADTQYF

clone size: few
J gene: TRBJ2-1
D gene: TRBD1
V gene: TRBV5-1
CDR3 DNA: TGCGCCAGCCGGGACAGGGGTCCCAATGAGCAGTTCTTC
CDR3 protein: CASRDRGPNEQFF

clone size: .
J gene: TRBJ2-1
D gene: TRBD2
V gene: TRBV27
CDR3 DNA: TGTGCCAGCATCCTAGCGGGGGGGAATAATGAGCAGTTCTTC
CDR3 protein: CASILAGGNNEQFF

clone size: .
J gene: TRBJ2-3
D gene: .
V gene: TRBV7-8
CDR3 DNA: TGTGCCAGCAGCTTACCTTCCCGGGACCCTGGGGGAGGTGATACGCAGTATTTT
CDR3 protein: CASSLPSRDPGGGDTQYF

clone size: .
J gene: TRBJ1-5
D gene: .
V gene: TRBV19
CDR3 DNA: TGTGCCAGTATCAAGGCCGGCGACGGCAATCAGCCCCAGCATTTT
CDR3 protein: CASIKAGDGNQPQHF

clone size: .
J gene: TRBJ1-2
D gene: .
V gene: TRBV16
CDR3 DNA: TGTGCCAGCAGCCCTACGGTTCCGGGTGGCTACACCTTC
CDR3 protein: CASSPTVPGGYTF

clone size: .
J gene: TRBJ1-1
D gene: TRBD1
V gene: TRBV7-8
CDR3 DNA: TGTGCCAGCGGGACAGGGAGGGTTCTGACGAACATTGAAGCTTTCTTT
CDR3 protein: CASGTGRVLTNIEAFF

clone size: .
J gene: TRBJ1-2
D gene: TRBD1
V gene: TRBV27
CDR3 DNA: TGTGCCAGCGGACAGGTGCGACTCTATGGCTACACCTTC
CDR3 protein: CASGQVRLYGYTF

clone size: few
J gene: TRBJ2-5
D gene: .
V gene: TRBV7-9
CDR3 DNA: TGTGCCAGCAGCTTAGCCCGGAGTCGAGAGACCCAGTACTTC
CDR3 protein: CASSLARSRETQYF

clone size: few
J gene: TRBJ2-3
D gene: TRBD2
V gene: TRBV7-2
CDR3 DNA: TGTGCCAGCCACGCGGGGGGTACGCAGTATTTT
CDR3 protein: CASHAGGTQYF

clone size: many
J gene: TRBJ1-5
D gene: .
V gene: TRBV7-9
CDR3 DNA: TGTGCCAGCAGCTTGTCGGGGTCAGGATCCGGGAATCAGCCCCAGCATTTT
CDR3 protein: CASSLSGSGSGNQPQHF

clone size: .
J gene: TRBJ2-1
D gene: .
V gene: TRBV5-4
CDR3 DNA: TGTGCCAGCAGCTTCGTAAGCGGTCCCAGCTCCTACAATGAGCAGTTCTTC
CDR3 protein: CASSFVSGPSSYNEQFF

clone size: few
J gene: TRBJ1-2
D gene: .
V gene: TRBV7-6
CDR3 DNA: TGTGCCAGCAGCTTAGCCCCGGACCGCATATATGGCTACACCTTC
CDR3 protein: CASSLAPDRIYGYTF

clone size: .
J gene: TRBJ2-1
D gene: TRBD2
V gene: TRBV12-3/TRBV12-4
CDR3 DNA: TGTGCCAGCAGTTTTTGGGGGGGGTACTACAAAGAGCAGTTCTTC
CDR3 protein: CASSFWGGYYKEQFF

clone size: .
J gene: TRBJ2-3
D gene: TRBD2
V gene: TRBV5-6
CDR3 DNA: TGTGCCAGCAGGGACGGGACTAGCGGGGTCCCAGATACGCAGTATTTT
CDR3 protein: CASRDGTSGVPDTQYF

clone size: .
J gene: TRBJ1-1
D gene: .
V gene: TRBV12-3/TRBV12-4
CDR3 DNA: TGTGCCAGCAGTTTAAGGGGGGGGAGTGAAGCTTTCTTT
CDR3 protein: CASSLRGGSEAFF

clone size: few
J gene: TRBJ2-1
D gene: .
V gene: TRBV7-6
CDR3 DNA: TGTGCCAGCAGCTTAAAATGGTACCCGGTTGGTGAGCAGTTCTTC
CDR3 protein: CASSLKWYPVGEQFF

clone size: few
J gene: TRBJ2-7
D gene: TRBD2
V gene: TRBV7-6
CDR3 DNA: TGTGCCAGCAGCCAAAGTCTACGGGAGGATCACGAGCAGTACTTC
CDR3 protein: CASSQSLREDHEQYF

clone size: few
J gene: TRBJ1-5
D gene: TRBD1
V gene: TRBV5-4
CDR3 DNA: TGTGCCAGCAGCCACCGGGACAGGGTCAATCAGCCCCAGCATTTT
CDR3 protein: CASSHRDRVNQPQHF

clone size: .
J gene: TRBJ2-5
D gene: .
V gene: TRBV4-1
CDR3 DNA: TGCGCCAGCAGCCGGGCGGGATTAGAGACCCAGTACTTC
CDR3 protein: CASSRAGLETQYF

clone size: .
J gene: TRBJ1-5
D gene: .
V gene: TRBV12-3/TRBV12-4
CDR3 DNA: TGTGTCAGCAGTTCCCAGGGTATTTTTGAGCCCCAGCATTTT
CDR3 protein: CVSSSQGIFEPQHF

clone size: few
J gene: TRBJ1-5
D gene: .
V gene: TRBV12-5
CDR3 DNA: TGTGCTAGTGGTTTGGACAGACTCCAGCCCCAGCATTTT
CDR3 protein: CASGLDRLQPQHF

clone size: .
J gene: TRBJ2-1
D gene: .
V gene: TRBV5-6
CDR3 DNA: TGTGCCAGCAGTGGGGGAGGGGGGGCCGAGTTCTTC
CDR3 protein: CASSGGGGAEFF

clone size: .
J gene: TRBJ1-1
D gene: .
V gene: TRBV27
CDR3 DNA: TGTGCCAGCAGTGTCTTAACGAACACTGAAGCTTTCTTT
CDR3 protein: CASSVLTNTEAFF

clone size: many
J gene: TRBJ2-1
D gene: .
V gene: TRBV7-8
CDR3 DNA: TGTGCCAGCAGCTTATGGGGGATCAATGAGCAGTTCTTC
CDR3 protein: CASSLWGINEQFF

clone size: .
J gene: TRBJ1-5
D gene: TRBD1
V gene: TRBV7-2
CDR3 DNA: TGTGCCAGCAGCGAAGTGACAGGACAGGGGGGGCGGCCCCAGCATTTT
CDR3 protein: CASSEVTGQGGRPQHF

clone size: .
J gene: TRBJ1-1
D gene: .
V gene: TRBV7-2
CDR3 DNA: TGTGCCAGCAGGGAGACAGAATTGAACACTGAAGCTTTCTTT
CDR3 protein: CASRETELNTEAFF

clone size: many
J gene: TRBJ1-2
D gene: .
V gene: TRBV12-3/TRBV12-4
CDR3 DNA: TGTGCCAGCAGTTTATCCCCCCGGGGACTCTACTACACCTTC
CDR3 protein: CASSLSPRGLYYTF

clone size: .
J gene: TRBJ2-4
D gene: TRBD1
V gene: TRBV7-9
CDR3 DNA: TGTGCCAGCAGCATACAGGGGTGGGGGAACATTCAGTACTTC
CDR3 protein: CASSIQGWGNIQYF

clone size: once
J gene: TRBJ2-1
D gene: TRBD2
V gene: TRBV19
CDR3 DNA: TGTGCCAGTAGACTAGCGGGGGCCTTATACAATGAGCAGTTCTTC
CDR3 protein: CASRLAGALYNEQFF

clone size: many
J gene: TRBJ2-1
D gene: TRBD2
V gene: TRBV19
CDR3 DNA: TGTGCCAGTACCCCTTTAGCGGGGGGGCAGGTTGAGCAGTTCTTC
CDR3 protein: CASTPLAGGQVEQFF

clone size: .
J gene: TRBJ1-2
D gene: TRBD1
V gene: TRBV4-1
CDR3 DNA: TGCGCCAGCAGCCAAGAAACAGGGGTATATGGCTACACCTTC
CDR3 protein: CASSQETGVYGYTF

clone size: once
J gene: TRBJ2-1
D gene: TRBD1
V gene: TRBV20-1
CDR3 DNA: TGCAGTGCTAGAGGTCGACAGGGGGCGTACTACAATGAGCAGTTCTTC
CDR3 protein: CSARGRQGAYYNEQFF

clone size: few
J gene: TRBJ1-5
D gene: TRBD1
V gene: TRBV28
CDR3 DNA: TGTGCCAGCAGCCAACTGACAGGGTACGATCAGCCCCAGCATTTT
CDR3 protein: CASSQLTGYDQPQHF

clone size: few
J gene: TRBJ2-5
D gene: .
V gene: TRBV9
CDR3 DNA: TGTGCCAGCAGCGTAGAGCCCCACGATGCGGGGCCTCCTAGGACCCAGTACTTC
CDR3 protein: CASSVEPHDAGPPRTQYF

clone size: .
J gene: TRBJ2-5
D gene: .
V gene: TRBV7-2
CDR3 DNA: TGTGCCAGCAGCTTAGCGGCGCGGGCCCCACAAGAGACCCAGTACTTC
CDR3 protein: CASSLAARAPQETQYF

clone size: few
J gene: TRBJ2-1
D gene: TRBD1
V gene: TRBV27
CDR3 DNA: TGTGCCAGCAGTTTCCCGGGACAGGGGCTCATTGAGCAGTTCTTC
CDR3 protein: CASSFPGQGLIEQFF

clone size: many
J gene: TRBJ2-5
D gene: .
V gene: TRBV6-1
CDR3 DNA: TGTGCCAGCAAAGCGTCGGGATCCTCCCAAGAGACCCAGTACTTC
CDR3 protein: CASKASGSSQETQYF

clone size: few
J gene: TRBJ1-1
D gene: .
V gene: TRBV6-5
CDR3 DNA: TGTGCCAGCAGTCCGTACCAGGGAAGTGGTGAAGCTTTCTTT
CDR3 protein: CASSPYQGSGEAFF

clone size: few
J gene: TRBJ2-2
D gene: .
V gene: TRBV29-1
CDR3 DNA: TGCAGCGTTGAAGATCTTTGGCGGGAGCTGTTTTTT
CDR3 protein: CSVEDLWRELFF

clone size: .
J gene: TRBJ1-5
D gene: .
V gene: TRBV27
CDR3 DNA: TGTGCCAGCAGTTCGGCTGGTTGGCCCCAGCATTTT
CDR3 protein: CASSSAGWPQHF